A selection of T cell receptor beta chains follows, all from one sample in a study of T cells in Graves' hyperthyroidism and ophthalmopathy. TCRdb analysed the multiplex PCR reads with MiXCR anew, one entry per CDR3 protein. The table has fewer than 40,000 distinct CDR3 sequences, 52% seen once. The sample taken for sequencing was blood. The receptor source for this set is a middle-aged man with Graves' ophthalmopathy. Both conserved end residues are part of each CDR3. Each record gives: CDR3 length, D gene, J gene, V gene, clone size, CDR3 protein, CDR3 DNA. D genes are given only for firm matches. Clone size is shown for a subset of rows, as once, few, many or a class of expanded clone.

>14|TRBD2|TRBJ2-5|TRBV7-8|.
CASSSKRGGETQYF
TGTGCCAGCAGCTCCAAGCGGGGCGGGGAGACCCAGTACTTC
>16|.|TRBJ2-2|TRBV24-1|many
CATSDPGHSNTGELFF
TGTGCCACCAGTGATCCGGGACATTCGAACACCGGGGAGCTGTTTTTT
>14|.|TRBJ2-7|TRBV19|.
CASSIKEGSYEQYF
TGTGCCAGTAGTATAAAGGAGGGTTCCTACGAGCAGTACTTC
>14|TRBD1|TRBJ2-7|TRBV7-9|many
CASSPTGGNNEQYF
TGTGCCAGCAGCCCTACAGGGGGCAACAACGAGCAGTACTTC
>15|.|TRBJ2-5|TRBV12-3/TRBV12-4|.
CASSLRFGVGEGRYF
TGTGCCAGCAGTTTGAGGTTTGGGGTAGGGGAAGGAAGGTACTTC
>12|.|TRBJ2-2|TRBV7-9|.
CASSPGPGELFF
TGTGCCAGCAGCCCGGGGCCAGGGGAGCTGTTTTTT
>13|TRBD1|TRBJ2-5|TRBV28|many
CASNDRGRETQYF
TGTGCCAGCAATGACAGGGGCAGAGAGACCCAGTACTTC
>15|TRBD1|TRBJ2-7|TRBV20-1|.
CSASTGTDQPYEQYF
TGCAGTGCTTCGACAGGGACAGATCAGCCCTACGAGCAGTACTTC
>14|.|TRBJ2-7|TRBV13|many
CASSLYLAPYEQYF
TGTGCCAGCAGCTTGTACCTAGCCCCATACGAGCAGTACTTC
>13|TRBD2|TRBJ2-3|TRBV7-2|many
CASSFSGPDTQYF
TGTGCCAGCAGCTTTAGCGGGCCAGATACGCAGTATTTT
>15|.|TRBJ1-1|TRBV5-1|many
CASSLPPGQNTEAFF
TGCGCCAGCAGCTTGCCCCCGGGACAGAACACTGAAGCTTTCTTT
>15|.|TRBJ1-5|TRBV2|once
CASRKRPGRQETQHF
TGTGCCAGCAGAAAGCGGCCGGGACGGCAAGAGACCCAGCATTTT
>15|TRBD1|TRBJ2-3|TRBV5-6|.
CASSPTGVRADTQYF
TGTGCCAGCAGCCCCACAGGGGTTAGGGCAGATACGCAGTATTTT
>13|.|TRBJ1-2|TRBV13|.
CASSSGWFWGYTF
TGTGCCAGCAGCTCTGGGTGGTTCTGGGGCTACACCTTC
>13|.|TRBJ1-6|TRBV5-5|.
CASSSGLAGALHF
TGTGCCAGCAGCTCCGGACTAGCGGGAGCCCTCCACTTT
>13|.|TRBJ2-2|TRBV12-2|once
CASRFLAPGELFF
TGTGCAAGTCGCTTCCTAGCTCCCGGGGAGCTGTTTTTT
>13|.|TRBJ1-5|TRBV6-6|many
CASSSLPDQPQHF
TGTGCCAGCAGTTCCCTCCCGGATCAGCCCCAGCATTTT
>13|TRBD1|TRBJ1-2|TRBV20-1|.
CSAPRQGTVGYTF
TGCAGTGCTCCACGACAGGGGACAGTCGGCTACACCTTC
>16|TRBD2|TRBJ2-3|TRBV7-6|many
CASSLEGSGSLSTQYF
TGTGCCAGCAGCTTAGAGGGGAGCGGGAGTCTCTCTACGCAGTATTTT
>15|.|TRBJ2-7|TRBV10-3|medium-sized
CAISEGRGRSYEQYF
TGTGCCATCAGTGAAGGCAGGGGTAGGTCCTACGAGCAGTACTTC
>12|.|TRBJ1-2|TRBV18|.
CASSQGTYGYTF
TGTGCTAGTTCTCAGGGGACGTATGGCTACACCTTC
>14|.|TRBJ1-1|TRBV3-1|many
CASSQTDTNTEAFF
TGTGCCAGCAGCCAAACCGACACGAACACTGAAGCTTTCTTT
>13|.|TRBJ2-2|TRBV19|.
CASSIASTGELFF
TGTGCCAGTAGTATAGCCAGCACCGGGGAGCTGTTTTTT
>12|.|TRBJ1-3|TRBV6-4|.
CASSVAGDTIYF
TGTGCCAGCAGTGTAGCGGGAGACACCATATATTTT
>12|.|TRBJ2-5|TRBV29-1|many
CSVGGYQETQYF
TGCAGCGTTGGAGGGTACCAAGAGACCCAGTACTTC
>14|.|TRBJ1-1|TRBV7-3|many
CASSASGGWTEAFF
TGTGCCAGCAGCGCCTCGGGGGGGTGGACTGAAGCTTTCTTT
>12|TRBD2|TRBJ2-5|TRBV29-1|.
CSAAGGQETQYF
TGCAGCGCGGCGGGGGGGCAAGAGACCCAGTACTTC
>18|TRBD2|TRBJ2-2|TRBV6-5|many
CASSYPASGEMNTGELFF
TGTGCCAGCAGTTACCCGGCTAGCGGAGAGATGAACACCGGGGAGCTGTTTTTT
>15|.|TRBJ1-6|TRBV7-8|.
CASSYESGGSSPLHF
TGTGCCAGCAGCTATGAGTCGGGGGGCAGTTCACCCCTCCACTTT
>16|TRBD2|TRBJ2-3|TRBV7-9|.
CASSGGTSGGPDTQYF
TGTGCCAGCAGCGGGGGGACTAGCGGGGGGCCAGATACGCAGTATTTT
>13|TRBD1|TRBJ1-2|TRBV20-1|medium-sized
CSAGRQGPTGYTF
TGCAGTGCTGGGCGACAGGGGCCTACCGGCTACACCTTC
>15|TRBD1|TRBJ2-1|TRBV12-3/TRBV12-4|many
CASSLQGQGGNEQFF
TGTGCCAGCAGTTTACAAGGACAGGGAGGCAATGAGCAGTTCTTC
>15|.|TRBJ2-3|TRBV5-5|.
CASSARQGASDTHYF
TGTGCCAGCAGCGCCCGGCAGGGTGCCTCAGATACGCACTATTTT
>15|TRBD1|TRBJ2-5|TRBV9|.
CASSARQGAAGTQYF
TGTGCCAGCAGCGCTCGACAGGGGGCGGCAGGGACCCAGTACTTC
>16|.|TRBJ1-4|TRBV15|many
CATSRDGGRGNEKLFF
TGTGCCACCAGCAGAGATGGGGGTAGGGGTAATGAAAAACTGTTTTTT
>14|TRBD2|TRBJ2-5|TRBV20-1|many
CSARASGLEETQYF
TGCAGTGCTAGAGCGTCTGGACTAGAAGAGACCCAGTACTTC
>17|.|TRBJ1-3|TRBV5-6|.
CASSLVSGGAYGYTIYF
TGTGCCAGCAGCTTGGTCTCAGGAGGCGCCTATGGCTACACCATATATTTT
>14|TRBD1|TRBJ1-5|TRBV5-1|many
CASSSGQVGTAQHF
TGCGCCAGCAGCTCTGGACAGGTGGGGACAGCCCAGCATTTT
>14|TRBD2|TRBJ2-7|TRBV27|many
CASSLIAGVFEQYF
TGTGCCAGCAGTTTAATAGCGGGAGTTTTCGAGCAGTACTTC
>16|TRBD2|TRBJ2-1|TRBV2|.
CASRPKGTSGGHEQFF
TGTGCCAGCAGACCAAAGGGGACTAGCGGGGGTCATGAGCAGTTCTTC
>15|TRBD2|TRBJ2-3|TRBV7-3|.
CASSLTSGGSDTQYF
TGTGCCAGCAGCTTAACTAGCGGGGGGTCAGATACGCAGTATTTT